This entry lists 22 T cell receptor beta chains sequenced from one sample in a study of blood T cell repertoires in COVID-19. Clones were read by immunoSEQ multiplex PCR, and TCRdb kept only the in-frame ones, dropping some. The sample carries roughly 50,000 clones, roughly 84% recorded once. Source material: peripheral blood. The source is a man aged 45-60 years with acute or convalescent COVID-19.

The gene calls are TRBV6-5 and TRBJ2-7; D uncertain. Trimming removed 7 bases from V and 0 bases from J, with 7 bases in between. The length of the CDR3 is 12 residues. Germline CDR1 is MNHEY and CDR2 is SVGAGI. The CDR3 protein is CASTVSSYEQYF. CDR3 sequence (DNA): TGTGCCAGCACGGTGAGCTCCTACGAGCAGTACTTC.

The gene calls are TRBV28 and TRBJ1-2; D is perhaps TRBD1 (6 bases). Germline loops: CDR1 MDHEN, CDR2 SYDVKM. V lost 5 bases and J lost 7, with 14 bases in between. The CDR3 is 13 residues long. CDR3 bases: TGTGCCAGCAGTGCAGACAGGACCATTGGCTACACCTTC. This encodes CASSADRTIGYTF.

The CDR3 sequence: CASRIRYSQETQYF. CDR3 coding DNA: TGTGCCAGCAGGATCCGGTACAGCCAAGAGACCCAGTACTTC. V gene TRBV7-6 combines with J gene TRBJ2-5; D ambiguous. CDR1 is SGHVS, CDR2 FNYEAQ, per germline. Deletions cut 6 bases from V and 1 base from J, with 12 bases between. This CDR3 is 14 amino acids long.

This chain's CDR3 is CASSVGDRDFNEQFF. For the CDR3, the DNA is TGTGCCAGCAGCGTAGGAGACCGGGACTTCAATGAGCAGTTCTTC. V and J are TRBV9 and TRBJ2-1; D is perhaps TRBD2 (6 bases). Trimming took off 0 bases at V and 6 bases at J, with 13 bases between the two ends. The CDR3 is 15 residues long. Germline V lookup: CDR1 SGDLS, CDR2 YYNGEE.

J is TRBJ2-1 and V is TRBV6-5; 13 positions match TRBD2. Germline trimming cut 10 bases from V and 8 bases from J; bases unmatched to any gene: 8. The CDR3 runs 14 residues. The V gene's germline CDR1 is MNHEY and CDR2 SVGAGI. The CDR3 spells CAITTSGGADEQFF. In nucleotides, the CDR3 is TGTGCCATCACAACTAGCGGGGGGGCCGATGAGCAGTTCTTC.

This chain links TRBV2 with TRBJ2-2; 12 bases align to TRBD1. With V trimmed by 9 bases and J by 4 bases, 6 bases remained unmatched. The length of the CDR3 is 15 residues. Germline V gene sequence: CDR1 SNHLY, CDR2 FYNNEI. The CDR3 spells CASSPGQGATGELFF. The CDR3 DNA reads TGTGCCAGTTCCCCGGGACAGGGGGCCACCGGGGAGCTGTTTTTT.

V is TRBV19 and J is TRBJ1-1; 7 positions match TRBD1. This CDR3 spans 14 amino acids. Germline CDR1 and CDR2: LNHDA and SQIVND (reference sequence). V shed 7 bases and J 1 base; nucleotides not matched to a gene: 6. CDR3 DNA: TGTGCCAGTAATCAGGACAGGCCGAACACTGAAGCTTTCTTT. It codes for CASNQDRPNTEAFF. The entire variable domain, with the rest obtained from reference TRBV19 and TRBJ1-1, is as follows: DGGITQSPKYLFRKEGQNVTLSCEQNLNHDAMYWYRQDPGQGLRLIYYSQIVNDFQKGDIAEGYSVSREKKESFPLTVTSAQKNPTAFYLCASNQDRPNTEAFFGQGTRLTVV.

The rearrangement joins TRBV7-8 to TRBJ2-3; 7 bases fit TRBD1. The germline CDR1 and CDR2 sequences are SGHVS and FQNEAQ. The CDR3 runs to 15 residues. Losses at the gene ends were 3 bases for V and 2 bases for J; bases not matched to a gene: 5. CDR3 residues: CASSFRGPPTDTQYF. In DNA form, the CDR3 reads TGTGCCAGCAGCTTTAGGGGGCCCCCCACAGATACGCAGTATTTT.

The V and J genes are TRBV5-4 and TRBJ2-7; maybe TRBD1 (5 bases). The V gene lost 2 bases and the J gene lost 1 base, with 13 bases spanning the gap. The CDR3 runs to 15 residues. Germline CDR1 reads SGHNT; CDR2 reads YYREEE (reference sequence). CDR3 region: CASSLSGAWSYEQYF. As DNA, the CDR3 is TGTGCCAGCAGCTTATCTGGGGCATGGTCCTACGAGCAGTACTTC.

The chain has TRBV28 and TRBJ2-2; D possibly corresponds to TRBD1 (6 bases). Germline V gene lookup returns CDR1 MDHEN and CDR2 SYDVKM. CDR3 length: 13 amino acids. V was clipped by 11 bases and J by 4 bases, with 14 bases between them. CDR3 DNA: TGTGCCTGTCGGGCAGGGGTCACCGGGGAGCTGTTTTTT. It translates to CACRAGVTGELFF.

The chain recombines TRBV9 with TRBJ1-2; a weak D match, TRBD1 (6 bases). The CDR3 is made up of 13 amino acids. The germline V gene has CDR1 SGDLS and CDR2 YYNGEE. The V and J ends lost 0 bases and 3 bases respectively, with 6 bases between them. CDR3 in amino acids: CASSVGQDYGYTF. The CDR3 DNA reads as TGTGCCAGCAGCGTAGGACAGGACTATGGCTACACCTTC.

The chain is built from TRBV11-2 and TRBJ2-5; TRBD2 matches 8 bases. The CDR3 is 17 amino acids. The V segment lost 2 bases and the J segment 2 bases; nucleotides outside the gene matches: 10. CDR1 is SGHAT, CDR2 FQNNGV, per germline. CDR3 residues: CASSLRTGGGVQETQYF. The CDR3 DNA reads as TGTGCCAGCAGCTTACGGACCGGGGGGGGCGTTCAAGAGACCCAGTACTTC.

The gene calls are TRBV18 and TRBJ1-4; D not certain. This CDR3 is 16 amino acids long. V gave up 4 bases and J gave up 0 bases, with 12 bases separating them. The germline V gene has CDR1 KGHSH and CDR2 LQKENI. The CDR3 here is CASSRSPVATNEKLFF. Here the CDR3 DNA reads TGTGCCAGCTCACGCTCTCCGGTTGCAACTAATGAAAAACTGTTTTTT.

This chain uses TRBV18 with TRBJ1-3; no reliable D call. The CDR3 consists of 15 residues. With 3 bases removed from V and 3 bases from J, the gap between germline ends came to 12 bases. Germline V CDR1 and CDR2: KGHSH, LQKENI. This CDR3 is CASSPETGGGNTIYF. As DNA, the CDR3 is TGTGCCAGCTCACCGGAGACCGGCGGTGGAAACACCATATATTTT.

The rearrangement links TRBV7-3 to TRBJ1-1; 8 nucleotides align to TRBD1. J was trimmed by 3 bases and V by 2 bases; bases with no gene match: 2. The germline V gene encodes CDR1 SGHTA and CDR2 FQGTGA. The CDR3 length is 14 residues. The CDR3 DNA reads TGTGCCAGCAGCTTAGGGACAGGATACACTGAAGCTTTCTTT. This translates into CASSLGTGYTEAFF. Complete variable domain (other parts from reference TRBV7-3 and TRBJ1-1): GAGVSQTPSNKVTEKGKYVELRCDPISGHTALYWYRQSLGQGPEFLIYFQGTGAADDSGLPNDRFFAVRPEGSVSTLKIQRTERGDSAVYLCASSLGTGYTEAFFGQGTRLTVV.

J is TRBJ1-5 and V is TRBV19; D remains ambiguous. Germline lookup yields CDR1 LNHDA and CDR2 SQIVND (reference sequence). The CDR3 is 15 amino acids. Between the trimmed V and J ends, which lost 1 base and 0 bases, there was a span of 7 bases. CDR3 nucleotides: TGTGCCAGTAGTATAGGTCCTTATAGCAATCAGCCCCAGCATTTT. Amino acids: CASSIGPYSNQPQHF. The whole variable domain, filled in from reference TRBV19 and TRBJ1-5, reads DGGITQSPKYLFRKEGQNVTLSCEQNLNHDAMYWYRQDPGQGLRLIYYSQIVNDFQKGDIAEGYSVSREKKESFPLTVTSAQKNPTAFYLCASSIGPYSNQPQHFGDGTRLSIL.

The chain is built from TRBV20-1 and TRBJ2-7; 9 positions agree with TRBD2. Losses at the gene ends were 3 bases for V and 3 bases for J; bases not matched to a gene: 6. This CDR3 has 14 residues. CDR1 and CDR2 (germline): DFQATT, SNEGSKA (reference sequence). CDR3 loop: CSASGLAGIYEQYF. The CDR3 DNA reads TGCAGTGCTAGTGGTCTAGCGGGAATCTACGAGCAGTACTTC.

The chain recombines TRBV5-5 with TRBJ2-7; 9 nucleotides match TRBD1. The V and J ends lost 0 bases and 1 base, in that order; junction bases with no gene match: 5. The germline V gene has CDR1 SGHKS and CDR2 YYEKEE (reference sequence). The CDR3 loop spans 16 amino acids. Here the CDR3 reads CASSLGVGQGSYEQYF. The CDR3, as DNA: TGTGCCAGCAGCTTGGGTGTGGGACAGGGTTCCTACGAGCAGTACTTC.

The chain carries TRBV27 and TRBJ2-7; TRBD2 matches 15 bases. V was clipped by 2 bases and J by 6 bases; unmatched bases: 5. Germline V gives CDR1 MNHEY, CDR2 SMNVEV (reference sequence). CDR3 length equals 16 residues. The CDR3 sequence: CASSLAGTSGRSEQYF. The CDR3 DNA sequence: TGTGCCAGCAGTTTAGCTGGGACTAGCGGGAGGAGCGAGCAGTACTTC.

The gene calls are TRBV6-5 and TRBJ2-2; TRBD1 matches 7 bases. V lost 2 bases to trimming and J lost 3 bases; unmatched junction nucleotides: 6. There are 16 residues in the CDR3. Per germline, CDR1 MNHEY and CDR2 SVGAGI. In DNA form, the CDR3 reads TGTGCCAGCAGTTACCTAAGGGGGCCCGACACCGGGGAGCTGTTTTTT. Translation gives CASSYLRGPDTGELFF.

The CDR3 DNA reads as TGTGCCAGCAGCGGACAGGCTTCTGAAGCTTTCTTT. This translates into CASSGQASEAFF. The chain combines TRBV5-4 with TRBJ1-1, with 7 bases fitting TRBD1. J gave up 6 bases and V 4 bases, and 3 bases lay outside the gene matches. The CDR3 totals 12 residues. The germline V gene encodes CDR1 SGHNT and CDR2 YYREEE (reference sequence).

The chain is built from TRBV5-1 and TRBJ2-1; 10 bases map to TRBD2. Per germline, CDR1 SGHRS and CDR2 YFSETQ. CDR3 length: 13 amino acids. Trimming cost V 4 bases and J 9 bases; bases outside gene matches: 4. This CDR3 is CASSLAGAGEQFF. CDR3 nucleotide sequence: TGCGCCAGCAGCCTAGCGGGAGCTGGTGAGCAGTTCTTC.